Below are 26 T cell receptor beta chains sequenced from a single sample in a study of shared clonotypes between healthy human individuals. CD8 cells regarded as naive lacked CD45RO, were positively chosen for CCR7, and omitted terminally differentiated effector memory CD45RA+ cells. Some clones are missing from TCRdb's copy, which holds only in-frame ones; the method was immunoSEQ multiplex PCR. This sample yields some 600,000 clones, of which roughly 95% are seen a single time; 0.11% belongs to the top ten. Material: naive CD8+ T cells sorted from blood. These receptors all come from a woman under 40 in good health.

This sequence joins TRBV7-2 and TRBJ2-7; 9 positions agree with TRBD2. Trimming removed 5 bases from V and 2 bases from J; junction bases left unmatched: 4. The CDR3 runs 14 residues. The V gene's germline CDR1 is SGHTA and CDR2 FQGNSA. The CDR3: CASSGSGRPYEQYF. The CDR3 coding sequence is TGTGCCAGCAGCGGTAGCGGGAGACCCTACGAGCAGTACTTC.

This clone was seen a single time. The same CDR3 also results from other DNA sequences found in this sample. This chain links TRBV5-6 with TRBJ2-1; 8 nucleotides match TRBD1. J gave up 8 bases and V 0 bases, and 1 base lay outside the gene matches. The V gene's germline CDR1 is SGHDT and CDR2 YYEEEE. This CDR3 comprises 13 residues. CDR3 bases: TGTGCCAGCAGCTTGGTCAGGGGGCATGAGCAGTTCTTC. Translation gives CASSLVRGHEQFF.

The J gene is TRBJ2-7, the V gene TRBV4-1, with 7 positions matching TRBD2. This CDR3 is built from 14 residues. The germline gives CDR1 MGHRA, CDR2 YSYEKL. The junction had 7 bases not matched to a gene; V was cut back by 1 base and J by 7 bases. CDR3 region: CASSQVAAAGEQYF. The CDR3 nucleotides are TGCGCCAGCAGCCAAGTCGCGGCAGCGGGAGAGCAGTACTTC.

In its sample, this clone was seen once. The chain recombines TRBV19 with TRBJ2-2; D uncertain. Germline CDR1 reads LNHDA; CDR2 reads SQIVND (reference sequence). The V and J ends lost 7 bases and 4 bases respectively, with 7 bases between them. The CDR3 runs 12 residues. CDR3 amino acids: CASNYGTGELFF. The CDR3 DNA is TGTGCCAGTAACTATGGCACCGGGGAGCTGTTTTTT. The variable domain in full, with the rest retrieved from reference TRBV19 and TRBJ2-2, is DGGITQSPKYLFRKEGQNVTLSCEQNLNHDAMYWYRQDPGQGLRLIYYSQIVNDFQKGDIAEGYSVSREKKESFPLTVTSAQKNPTAFYLCASNYGTGELFFGEGSRLTVL.

V usage is TRBV27 and J usage is TRBJ1-1; 10 bases align to TRBD1. The CDR3 is 14 amino acids. The V and J ends lost 2 bases and 3 bases, in that order; junction bases with no gene match: 0. Germline CDR1 reads MNHEY; CDR2 reads SMNVEV (reference sequence). CDR3 amino acids: CASSLGTGDTEAFF. CDR3 nucleotide sequence: TGTGCCAGCAGTTTAGGGACAGGGGACACTGAAGCTTTCTTT.

This sequence joins TRBV28 and TRBJ2-7; 9 bases are shared with TRBD2. The CDR3 has 15 residues. CDR1 is MDHEN, CDR2 SYDVKM, per germline. V shed 1 base and J 3 bases; nucleotides not matched to a gene: 4. This chain's CDR3 is CASSLSVAGDYEQYF. CDR3 nucleotides: TGTGCCAGCAGTTTATCAGTAGCGGGAGACTACGAGCAGTACTTC.

DNA of the CDR3: TGTGCCAGCAGTTTCCCGGCAGCGGGTGTGCACGAGCAGTACTTC. Its translation: CASSFPAAGVHEQYF. The genes are TRBV28 and TRBJ2-7; weak D call: TRBD2 (6 bases). Germline CDR1 and CDR2: MDHEN and SYDVKM. Deletions cut 3 bases from V and 5 bases from J, with 17 bases between. The CDR3 totals 15 residues. The whole variable domain, filled in from reference TRBV28 and TRBJ2-7, reads DVKVTQSSRYLVKRTGEKVFLECVQDMDHENMFWYRQDPGLGLRLIYFSYDVKMKEKGDIPEGYSVSREKKERFSLILESASTNQTSMYLCASSFPAAGVHEQYFGPGTRLTVT.

The V call is TRBV19, the J call TRBJ1-5, with D hard to call. CDR3 length: 15 residues. CDR1 is LNHDA, CDR2 SQIVND, per germline (reference sequence). V was shortened by 6 bases and J by 0 bases, with 12 bases between the two germline ends. The CDR3 sequence is CASRAGSNSNQPQHF. For the CDR3, the DNA is TGTGCCAGTAGGGCTGGGTCTAATAGCAATCAGCCCCAGCATTTT.

Points on this clone: An end of the junction does not agree with germline; a read error may underlie this. The chain is built from TRBV19 and TRBJ2-2, with 9 bases aligning to TRBD2. The CDR3 sequence is 18 residues long. Germline V gene lookup returns CDR1 LNHDA and CDR2 SQIVND (reference sequence). The CDR3 protein is CASSIYWSAGGNNGELFF. The CDR3 nucleotides are TGTGCCAGTAGTATATATTGGTCGGCGGGAGGGAACAACGGGGAGCTGTTTTTT.

This clone has just one count. The CDR3 here is CASTPRTSDEQYF. The CDR3 DNA follows: TGTGCCAGCACCCCCAGGACTAGCGACGAGCAGTACTTC. This chain connects TRBV27 to TRBJ2-7; 9 bases agree with TRBD2. The V segment lost 7 bases and the J segment 5 bases; nucleotides outside the gene matches: 6. In germline, CDR1 is MNHEY, CDR2 SMNVEV (reference sequence). The CDR3 sequence is 13 residues long.

The chain links TRBV28 to TRBJ1-6; D gene ambiguous. V was clipped by 1 base and J by 10 bases, with 5 bases between them. The germline gives CDR1 MDHEN, CDR2 SYDVKM. This CDR3 has 12 amino acids. DNA of the CDR3: TGTGCCAGCAGTTTATTCGAGTCACCCCTCCACTTT. It yields the protein CASSLFESPLHF. Full variable domain (remainder filled in from reference TRBV28 and TRBJ1-6): DVKVTQSSRYLVKRTGEKVFLECVQDMDHENMFWYRQDPGLGLRLIYFSYDVKMKEKGDIPEGYSVSREKKERFSLILESASTNQTSMYLCASSLFESPLHFGNGTRLTVT.

The table lists this clone with a count of one. This chain connects TRBV28 to TRBJ1-2, with D tentatively TRBD1 (5 bases). The germline gives CDR1 MDHEN, CDR2 SYDVKM. V lost 5 bases and J lost 1, with 14 bases in between. There are 15 residues in the CDR3. CDR3 protein: CASSLTGTYNYGYTF. The CDR3 coding sequence is TGTGCCAGCAGTCTTACAGGAACATATAACTATGGCTACACCTTC.

The V and J genes are TRBV14 and TRBJ2-7; D may match TRBD1 or TRBD2 (5 bases each). CDR3 length equals 15 residues. V was trimmed by 5 bases and J by 1 base, leaving 15 bases between them. CDR1 is SGHDN and CDR2 is FVKESK in the germline V gene. The CDR3 is CASSEGPRMSYEQYF. The CDR3 DNA is TGTGCCAGCAGCGAGGGACCACGGATGTCCTACGAGCAGTACTTC.

The V and J genes are TRBV11-2 and TRBJ2-2; the D is unclear. Germline CDR1 and CDR2: SGHAT and FQNNGV. With 1 base removed from V and 0 bases from J, the gap between germline ends came to 6 bases. This CDR3 contains 15 residues. The CDR3 nucleotides are TGTGCCAGCAGCTTAGGGCTATCGAACACCGGGGAGCTGTTTTTT. Amino acids: CASSLGLSNTGELFF.

The chain joins TRBV2 to TRBJ2-1; D not certain. The CDR3 runs 14 residues. Germline CDR1 is SNHLY and CDR2 is FYNNEI. The V end was cut by 5 bases, the J end by 0 bases, with 8 bases between. CDR3 sequence: CASSRGNSYNEQFF. In nucleotides, the CDR3 is TGTGCCAGCAGTCGAGGTAACTCCTACAATGAGCAGTTCTTC.

This sequence joins TRBV27 and TRBJ2-2, with 8 bases lining up with TRBD2. Germline values: CDR1 MNHEY, CDR2 SMNVEV (reference sequence). The CDR3 has 13 residues. The junction had 1 base not matched to a gene; V was cut back by 6 bases and J by 4 bases. The CDR3 spells CASSGTSTGELFF. The CDR3 nucleotides read TGTGCCAGCAGCGGGACTAGCACCGGGGAGCTGTTTTTT.

The chain recombines TRBV27 with TRBJ1-1; the D gene is possibly TRBD1 (5 bases). This CDR3 has 15 residues. Germline CDR1 reads MNHEY; CDR2 reads SMNVEV (reference sequence). V lost 3 bases and J lost 4, with 15 bases in between. CDR3 nucleotide sequence: TGTGCCAGCAGTTTCCGTTGGGGGGTTAGCACTGAAGCTTTCTTT. The encoded protein is CASSFRWGVSTEAFF.

The rearrangement links TRBV27 to TRBJ2-7; possibly TRBD2 for D (6 bases). There are 15 residues in the CDR3. Germline loops: CDR1 MNHEY, CDR2 SMNVEV (reference sequence). V lost 2 bases and J 3 bases, leaving 14 bases between the germline ends. The CDR3 sequence is CASSLVTGENYEQYF. In DNA, the CDR3 is TGTGCCAGCAGTTTAGTGACGGGAGAGAACTACGAGCAGTACTTC.

About this clone itself: At the DNA level, this CDR3 is encoded by other sequences in the same sample as well. The V and J genes are TRBV6-5 and TRBJ1-2, with D maybe TRBD1 (5 bases). The CDR3 spans 12 residues. V lost 3 bases, J lost 5 bases, and 7 bases lay in between. CDR1 is MNHEY and CDR2 is SVGAGI in the germline V gene. The CDR3 DNA reads TGTGCCAGCAGTTATGGGGGGTATGGCTACACCTTC. It yields the protein CASSYGGYGYTF.

CDR3 nucleotide sequence: TGTGCCAGCATCGCGGCAGTGACTAACTATGGCTACACCTTC. It is translated as CASIAAVTNYGYTF. The J gene is TRBJ1-2, the V gene TRBV28, with D hard to call. Germline V gene lookup returns CDR1 MDHEN and CDR2 SYDVKM. This CDR3 is 14 amino acids long. The V end lost 7 bases, the J end lost 0 bases, and 12 bases lay between the germline ends.

CDR3 loop: CASRGQGNAEQYF. Here the CDR3 DNA reads TGTGCCAGCAGGGGGCAGGGAAACGCCGAGCAGTACTTC. This rearrangement joins TRBV28 to TRBJ2-5; D perhaps matches TRBD1 (5 bases). Near its end, the DNA agrees better with TRBJ2-7, so the J call may be wrong. Germline V gene sequence: CDR1 MDHEN, CDR2 SYDVKM. This CDR3 contains 13 residues.

The V gene is TRBV28, the J gene TRBJ1-2, with TRBD1 identical over 11 bases. V trimming: 3 bases; J trimming: 8 bases; junction bases outside the gene matches: 5. Per the germline V gene, CDR1 is MDHEN and CDR2 is SYDVKM. The CDR3 runs to 14 residues. CDR3 sequence (DNA): TGTGCCAGCAGTTTCACCGGGACAGGGGGGGGCTACACCTTC. Its translation is CASSFTGTGGGYTF.

The chain is built from TRBV19 and TRBJ2-3; D is ambiguous. Looked up from germline, CDR1 is LNHDA and CDR2 is SQIVND (reference sequence). V lost 9 bases, J lost 6 bases, and 13 bases lay in between. The CDR3 loop spans 12 amino acids. The CDR3 bases are TGTGCCAGCAAAGCCGTTTCGGATACGCAGTATTTT. It specifies CASKAVSDTQYF.

The CDR3 protein is CASKEGLTDTQYF. The CDR3 DNA reads as TGTGCCAGCAAGGAGGGGCTGACAGATACGCAGTATTTT. This chain uses TRBV6-1 with TRBJ2-3, with a tentative D call TRBD2 (6 bases). Germline CDR1 is MNHNS and CDR2 is SASEGT. Trimming pared 7 bases from V and 3 bases from J, leaving 11 bases between. CDR3 length: 13 amino acids.

On this clone itself: At the DNA level, this CDR3 is encoded by other sequences in the same sample as well. This rearrangement joins TRBV19 to TRBJ2-7; no clear D gene. Germline CDR1 reads LNHDA; CDR2 reads SQIVND (reference sequence). The CDR3 is made up of 13 amino acids. Deletions cut 5 bases from V and 2 bases from J, with 10 bases between. CDR3 sequence reads: CASSSGPAYEQYF. CDR3 bases: TGTGCCAGTAGTTCGGGCCCAGCCTACGAGCAGTACTTC.

This chain uses TRBV19 with TRBJ2-4; perhaps TRBD1 as D (6 bases). Trimming cost V 8 bases and J 4 bases, with 15 bases left between them. Per germline, CDR1 LNHDA and CDR2 SQIVND (reference sequence). This CDR3 region has 14 residues. The CDR3 sequence is CASQGTPEKNIQYF. CDR3 nucleotides: TGTGCCAGTCAGGGGACACCAGAAAAAAACATTCAGTACTTC.